These 3 T cell receptor beta chains came from one sample sequenced in a study of regulatory T cells in long-lasting Graves disease. According to the study, TCR beta libraries were built with iRepertoire HTBI primers and CDR3-region Arm-PCR. TCRdb analysed the multiplex PCR reads with MiXCR anew, one entry per CDR3 protein. Among 300,000 to 400,000 distinct CDR3 sequences listed, about 18% were seen once. The time point here: newly diagnosed GD, antithyroid drugs for less than 3 months. From RNA extracted from PBMCs, the TCR library was made. Sequenced here: peripheral blood mononuclear cells (PBMCs), sampled at new diagnosis, from a patient treated with antithyroid drugs. These receptors were collected from a female donor with Graves disease.

This clonotype was observed at least ten times. This sequence joins TRBV5-1 and TRBJ2-7; 9 positions match TRBD1. J lost 3 bases, V lost 1 base, and 2 bases had no gene match. This CDR3 is 14 amino acids long. Germline CDR1 reads SGHRS; CDR2 reads YFSETQ. CDR3 loop: CASSLRDRDYEQYF. CDR3 sequence (DNA): TGCGCCAGCAGCTTGAGGGACAGGGACTACGAGCAGTACTTC.

Remarks on this clonotype: Given a far larger clone just one base away, this is likely a sequencing read error. The gene calls are TRBV10-2 and TRBJ2-5, with D maybe TRBD1 (5 bases). The assigned J gene may be wrong: the sequence end matches TRBJ2-1 better. CDR1 WSHSY and CDR2 SAAADI come from the germline V gene. The length of the CDR3 is 13 residues. CDR3 coding DNA: TGCACCAGCAGTGCCAGGGTCGACAATGAGCAGTTCTTC. This sequence encodes CTSSARVDNEQFF.

CDR3: CASSPLARGSQETQYF. DNA of the CDR3: TGTGCCAGCAGCCCCCTCGCTCGGGGGTCCCAAGAGACCCAGTACTTC. The chain combines TRBV6-1 with TRBJ2-5; D is possibly TRBD2 (6 bases). Germline CDR1 reads MNHNS; CDR2 reads SASEGT. The CDR3 is 16 amino acids. V was shortened by 6 bases and J by 1 base, with 18 bases between the two germline ends.